This TCR beta chain was profiled in a study of blood T cell repertoires in COVID-19. As for the study in general: COVID-19 samples, acute and convalescent, were from the United States, Italy and Spain. T cells, B-cell-depleted T cells, or PBMCs supplied cDNA or gDNA.

In the original processing: Amplified reference gene primers provided the basis for estimating nucleated cell counts. Sequencing used immunoSEQ multiplex PCR; TCRdb keeps in-frame clones, though not all of them. The V and J calls and clone size come from that table; D and trimming were worked out from the DNA. Of 100,000 to 150,000 clones listed, 70% to 80% are singletons. This CDR3 is built from 13 residues. Germline V gene data show CDR1 as SSHAT and CDR2 as FNYEAQ (reference sequence). The J segment lost 6 bases and the V segment lost 5 bases, leaving 5 bases of the junction unmatched. This clonotype was sampled from a middle-aged man with active or convalescent COVID-19. The sequenced sample was peripheral blood. The chain uses TRBV7-7 and TRBJ2-5, with 8 bases lining up with TRBD1. The CDR3 nucleotides are TGTGCCAGCAGCGGACAGGGTGGGAAGACCCAGTACTTC. Its protein is CASSGQGGKTQYF.